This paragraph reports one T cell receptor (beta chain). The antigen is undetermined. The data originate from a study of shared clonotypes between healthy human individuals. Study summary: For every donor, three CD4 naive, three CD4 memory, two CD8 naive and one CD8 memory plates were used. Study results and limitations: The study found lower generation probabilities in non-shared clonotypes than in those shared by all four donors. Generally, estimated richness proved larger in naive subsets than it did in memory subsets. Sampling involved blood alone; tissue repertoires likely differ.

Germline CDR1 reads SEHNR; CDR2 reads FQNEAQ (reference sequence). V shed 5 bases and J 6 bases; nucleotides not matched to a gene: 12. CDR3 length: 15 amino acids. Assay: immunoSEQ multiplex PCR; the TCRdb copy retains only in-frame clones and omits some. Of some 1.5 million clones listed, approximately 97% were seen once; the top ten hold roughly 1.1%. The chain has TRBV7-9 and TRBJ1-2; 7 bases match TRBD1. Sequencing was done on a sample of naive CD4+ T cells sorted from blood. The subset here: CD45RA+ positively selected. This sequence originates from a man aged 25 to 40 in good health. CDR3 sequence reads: CASSQSREGANGYTF. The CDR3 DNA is TGTGCCAGCAGCCAATCTAGAGAGGGGGCGAATGGCTACACCTTC.